The sequence of this T cell receptor (beta chain) was determined in a study of T cells in Graves' hyperthyroidism and ophthalmopathy. The germline CDR1 and CDR2 sequences are SGDLS and YYNGEE. Trimming shortened V by 0 bases and J by 3 bases, and 15 bases separated the two germline ends. The CDR3 has 16 amino acids. Amplification targeted TCR beta CDR3 regions from RNA transcripts. HTBI primers drove first-round RT-PCR of the TCR CDR3. TCRdb re-called the multiplex PCR reads with MiXCR, one entry per CDR3 protein. The table includes about 200,000 distinct CDR3 sequences, around 17% detected once. This receptor was identified in a woman between 45 and 60 years old with Graves' hyperthyroidism. This chain connects TRBV9 to TRBJ2-5; weak D call: TRBD2 (5 bases). Source material: blood. Here the CDR3 DNA reads TGTGCCAGCAGCGTAGGACCGGGGATCGGAGAAGAGACCCAGTACTTC. Its protein product is CASSVGPGIGEETQYF.